This record looks at one TCR beta chain sequence and its context. What it binds is unknown. The protocol was immunoSEQ multiplex PCR, while the TCRdb copy is restricted to in-frame clones and leaves out a portion. In the table there are about 70,000 clones, roughly 89% of which are singletons. The sample belongs to a study of OX40 agonist ivuxolimab in advanced cancers. Study as a whole: Each dose-escalation patient presented with hepatocellular carcinoma, melanoma, renal cell or head and neck cancer. With a range of roughly 20 to 80, age averaged roughly 60 years, and 65% to 85% were male. The study, taken as a whole, reports: Among T cells, CD8+ cells averaged more expanded clones than CD4+ cells.

Germline V gene data show CDR1 as SGHRS and CDR2 as YFSETQ. The CDR3 length is 15 residues. Deletions cut 6 bases from V and 8 bases from J, with 20 bases between. The TCR originated in an adult with an advanced solid tumor such as melanoma, head and neck, liver or kidney cancer. The specimen comprised CD4+ or CD8+ T cells sorted from blood, sampled in a trial of the OX40 agonist ivuxolimab. The chain uses TRBV5-1 and TRBJ1-4; a weak D match, TRBD1 (5 bases). CDR3 amino acids: CASNRDVAGGEKLFF. The CDR3 DNA sequence: TGCGCCAGCAACCGGGACGTGGCAGGAGGGGAAAAACTGTTTTTT. Looking up the rest from reference TRBV5-1 and TRBJ1-4 gives the full variable domain: KAGVTQTPRYLIKTRGQQVTLSCSPISGHRSVSWYQQTPGQGLQFLFEYFSETQRNKGNFPGRFSGRQFSNSRSEMNVSTLELGDSALYLCASNRDVAGGEKLFFGSGTQLSVL.